A selection of T cell receptor beta chains follows, all from one sample in a study of blood T cell repertoires in COVID-19. This table comes from immunoSEQ multiplex PCR, and its TCRdb copy is limited to in-frame clones, with some not included. This table has 110,000 or so clones, approximately 90% appearing once. The sequenced sample consisted of peripheral blood. Source of these receptors: a human donor in a cohort sampled during active COVID-19. CDR3s include the opening cysteine and the closing phenylalanine or tryptophan.

j_call v_call cdr3_aa
TRBJ2-3 TRBV5-4 CASSLRRGGGRRTDTQYF
TRBJ2-7 TRBV19 CASSIDAQGRYEQYF
TRBJ1-5 TRBV6-2/TRBV6-3 CASSYWGQSNQPQHF
TRBJ2-3 TRBV7-9 CASSPSLGEAGGTDTQYF
TRBJ2-2 TRBV27 CASSLLAGVTGELFF
TRBJ2-5 TRBV10-1 CAGLTEIQETQYF
TRBJ2-2 TRBV6-1 CASSELAGGKRTGELFF
TRBJ2-3 TRBV14 CASRPSGRVTDTQYF
TRBJ2-7 TRBV5-4 CASSGRGVGYEQYF
TRBJ2-5 TRBV7-2 CASSLNSGQGFMLYF
TRBJ2-1 TRBV27 CASNPGQTYYPYNEQFF
TRBJ2-5 TRBV19 CASSILTSGSMETQYF
TRBJ2-2 TRBV11-3 CASSSRLATGELFF
TRBJ2-7 TRBV4-3 CASSQEYGVSYEQYF
TRBJ2-3 TRBV5-1 CASSWTAGTDTQYF
TRBJ1-6 TRBV7-2 CASSLVRGSPLHF
TRBJ2-5 TRBV6-6 CASSYSQGQETQYF
TRBJ2-3 TRBV6-5 CASSRRVPTDTQYF
TRBJ1-4 TRBV19 CASSNLLGTKTNEKLFF
TRBJ2-3 TRBV10-3 CAIRDREADTQYF
TRBJ1-1 TRBV6-2/TRBV6-3 CASSASGGRTEAFF